This T cell receptor (beta chain) was retrieved from a study of T cells in Graves' hyperthyroidism and ophthalmopathy. Study in general: The blood sample was taken at first diagnosis, before treatment began.

CDR1 is LNHDA and CDR2 is SQIVND in the germline V gene (reference sequence). The CDR3 totals 14 residues. The germline V and J ends were trimmed by 3 bases and 2 bases, with 10 bases remaining between them. A patient was excluded if there was uncontrolled infection, other autoimmune disease, pregnancy or lactation. Blood dates from first hyperthyroidism diagnosis, before any ophthalmopathy symptoms. Study-wide findings and caveats: Most thyroid clonotypes that were expanded above 0.001 also turned up in blood.

Many counts were recorded for this clonotype. Its antigen is still unknown. It was RNA transcripts that yielded the amplified TCR beta CDR3 regions. In the first-round RT-PCR of the TCR CDR3, the HTBI primer set was used. TCRdb independently ran MiXCR on the multiplex PCR reads; one entry per CDR3 protein. The table has roughly 300,000 distinct CDR3 sequences, 25% seen once. This receptor was taken from a man aged 40-55 years with Graves' hyperthyroidism that later progressed to Graves' ophthalmopathy. Input material: blood. This sequence joins TRBV19 and TRBJ1-1, with a tentative D call TRBD1 (5 bases). CDR3 residues: CASSIYRPNTEAFF. DNA for the CDR3: TGTGCCAGTAGTATCTACAGGCCAAACACTGAAGCTTTCTTT.